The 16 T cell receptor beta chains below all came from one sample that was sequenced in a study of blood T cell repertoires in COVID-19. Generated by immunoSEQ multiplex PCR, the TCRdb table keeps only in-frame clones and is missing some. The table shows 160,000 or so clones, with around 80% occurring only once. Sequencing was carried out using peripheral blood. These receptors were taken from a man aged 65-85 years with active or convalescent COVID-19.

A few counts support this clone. The CDR3 coding sequence is TGTGCCAGCAGGTTCTATGGAAACACCATATATTTT. This translates into CASRFYGNTIYF. The chain links TRBV12-3 or TRBV12-4 to TRBJ1-3; D not resolved. Deletions cut 6 bases from V and 3 bases from J, with 6 bases between. This CDR3 spans 12 amino acids.

As DNA, the CDR3 is TGCGCCAGCAGCAGGGGCGGGGACACTGAAGCTTTCTTT. This sequence encodes CASSRGGDTEAFF. J is TRBJ1-1 and V is TRBV5-1; TRBD1 might be the D (5 bases). The germline V gene encodes CDR1 SGHRS and CDR2 YFSETQ. Trimming removed 4 bases at V and 3 bases at J, with 10 bases between. The length of the CDR3 is 13 residues.

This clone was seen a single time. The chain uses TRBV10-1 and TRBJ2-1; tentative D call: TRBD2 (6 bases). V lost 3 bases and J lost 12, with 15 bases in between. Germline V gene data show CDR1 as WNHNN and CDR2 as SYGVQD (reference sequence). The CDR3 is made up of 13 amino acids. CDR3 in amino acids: CASSDGTGNRQFF. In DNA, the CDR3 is TGCGCCAGCAGTGACGGGACTGGAAACAGGCAGTTCTTC.

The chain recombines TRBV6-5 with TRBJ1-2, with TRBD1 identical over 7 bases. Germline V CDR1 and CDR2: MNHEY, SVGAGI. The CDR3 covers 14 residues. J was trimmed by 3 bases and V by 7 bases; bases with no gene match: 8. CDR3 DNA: TGTGCCAGCACCCAAGACAGGGACGACTATGGCTACACCTTC. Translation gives CASTQDRDDYGYTF.

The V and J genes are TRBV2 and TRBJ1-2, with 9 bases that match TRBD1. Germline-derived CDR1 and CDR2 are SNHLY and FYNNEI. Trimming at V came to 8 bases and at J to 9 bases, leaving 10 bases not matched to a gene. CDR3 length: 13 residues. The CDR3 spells CASAPGQGRSYTF. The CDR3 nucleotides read TGTGCCAGCGCCCCGGGACAGGGTAGGAGCTACACCTTC.

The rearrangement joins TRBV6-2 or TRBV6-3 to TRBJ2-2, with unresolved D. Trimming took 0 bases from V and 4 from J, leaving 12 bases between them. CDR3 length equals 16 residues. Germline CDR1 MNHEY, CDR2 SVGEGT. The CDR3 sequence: CASSYSLLTLTGELFF. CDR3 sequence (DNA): TGTGCCAGCAGTTACTCATTACTTACCCTCACCGGGGAGCTGTTTTTT.

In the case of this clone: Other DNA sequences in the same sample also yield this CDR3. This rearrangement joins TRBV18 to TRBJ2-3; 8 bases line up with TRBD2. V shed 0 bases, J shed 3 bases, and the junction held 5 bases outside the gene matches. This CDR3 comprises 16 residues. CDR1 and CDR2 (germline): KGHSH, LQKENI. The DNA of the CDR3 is TGTGCCAGCTCACCACCCGGGACTAGTATTACAGATACGCAGTATTTT. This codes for CASSPPGTSITDTQYF.

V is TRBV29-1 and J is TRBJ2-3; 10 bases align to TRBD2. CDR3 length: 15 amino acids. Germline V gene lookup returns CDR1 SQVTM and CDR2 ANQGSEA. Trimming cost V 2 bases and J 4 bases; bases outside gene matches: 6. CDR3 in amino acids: CSVEKAGGPSDTQYF. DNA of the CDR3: TGCAGCGTTGAAAAAGCGGGAGGGCCCTCAGATACGCAGTATTTT.

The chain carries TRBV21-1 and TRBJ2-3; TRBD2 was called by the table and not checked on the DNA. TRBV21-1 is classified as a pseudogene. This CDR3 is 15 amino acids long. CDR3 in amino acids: CASSKGVVGTDTQYF. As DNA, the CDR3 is TGTGCCAGCAGCAAAGGAGTTGTGGGCACAGATACGCAGTATTTT.

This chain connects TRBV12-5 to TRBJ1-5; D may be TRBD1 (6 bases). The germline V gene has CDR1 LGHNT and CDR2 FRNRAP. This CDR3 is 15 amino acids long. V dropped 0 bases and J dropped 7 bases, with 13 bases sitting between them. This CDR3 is CASGLVHGGFQPQHF. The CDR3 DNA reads TGTGCTAGTGGTTTGGTACATGGGGGCTTCCAGCCCCAGCATTTT. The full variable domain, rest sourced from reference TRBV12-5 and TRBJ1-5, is DARVTQTPRHKVTEMGQEVTMRCQPILGHNTVFWYRQTMMQGLELLAYFRNRAPLDDSGMPKDRFSAEMPDATLATLKIQPSEPRDSAVYFCASGLVHGGFQPQHFGDGTRLSIL.

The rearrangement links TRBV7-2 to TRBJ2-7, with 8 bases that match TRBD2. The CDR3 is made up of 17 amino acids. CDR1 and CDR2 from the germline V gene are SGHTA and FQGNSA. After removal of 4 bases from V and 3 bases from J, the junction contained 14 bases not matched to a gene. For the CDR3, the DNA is TGTGCCAGCAGCTCTCGGGGGGGGCCCACCTTTATCTACGAGCAGTACTTC. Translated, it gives CASSSRGGPTFIYEQYF.

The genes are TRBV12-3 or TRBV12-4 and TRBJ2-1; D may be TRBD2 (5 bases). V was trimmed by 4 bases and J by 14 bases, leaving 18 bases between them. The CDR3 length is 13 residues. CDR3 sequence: CASSYLNLSREFF. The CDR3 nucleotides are TGTGCCAGCAGTTACCTCAACCTATCGCGGGAGTTCTTC.

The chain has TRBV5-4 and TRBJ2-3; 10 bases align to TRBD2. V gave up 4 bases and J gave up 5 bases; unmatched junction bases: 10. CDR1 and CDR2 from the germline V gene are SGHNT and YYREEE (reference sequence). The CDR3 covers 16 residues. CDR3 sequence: CASSHPASSGGDTQYF. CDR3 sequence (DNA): TGTGCCAGCAGCCACCCGGCGTCTAGCGGGGGAGATACGCAGTATTTT.

DNA for the CDR3: TGTGCCAGCAGCCCCTCTAGGTGGTCCGGGGAGCTGTTTTTT. Translated: CASSPSRWSGELFF. The chain has TRBV13 and TRBJ2-2; no firm D call. CDR1 PRHDT and CDR2 FYEKMQ come from the germline V gene (reference sequence). The CDR3 is 14 residues long. V gave up 5 bases and J gave up 6 bases, with 13 bases separating them. Together with reference TRBV13 and TRBJ2-2, the CDR3 gives the full variable domain: AAGVIQSPRHLIKEKRETATLKCYPIPRHDTVYWYQQGPGQDPQFLISFYEKMQSDKGSIPDRFSAQQFSDYHSELNMSSLELGDSALYFCASSPSRWSGELFFGEGSRLTVL.

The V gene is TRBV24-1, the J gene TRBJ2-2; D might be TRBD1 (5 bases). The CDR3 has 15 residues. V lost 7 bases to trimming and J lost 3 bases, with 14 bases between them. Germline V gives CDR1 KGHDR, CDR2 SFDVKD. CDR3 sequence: CATRRLWGDTGELFF. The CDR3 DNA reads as TGTGCCACCAGGCGTCTTTGGGGCGACACCGGGGAGCTGTTTTTT.

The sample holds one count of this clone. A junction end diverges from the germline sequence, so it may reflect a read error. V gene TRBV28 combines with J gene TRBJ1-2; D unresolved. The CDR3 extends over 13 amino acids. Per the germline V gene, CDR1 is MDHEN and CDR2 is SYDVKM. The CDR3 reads CASGLRANYGYTF. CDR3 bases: TGTGCCAGCGGTTTGAGGGCCAACTATGGCTACACCTTC.